This TCR beta chain was identified during a study of shared T cell receptors in the human thymus. Sequencing used immunoSEQ multiplex PCR; TCRdb keeps in-frame clones, though not all of them. Of about 540,000 clones in the sample, approximately 78% were seen once. The sample was also linked to a second study, of human thymus T cells. That study adds: Donors were healthy Finnish infants having corrective surgery for congenital heart defects. Resections that were taken during corrective heart surgery supplied the thymus tissue. What appeared biased in thymic and blood repertoires was the usage of V and J genes. Related research described thymic repertoires that were highly overlapping among unrelated individuals.

The TCR originated in a boy under three years old with a congenital heart defect. Input material: thymocytes.

CDR3: CASSVHRGDEQYF. CDR3 bases: TGTGCCAGCAGCGTCCACAGGGGAGACGAGCAGTACTTC. The chain combines TRBV9 with TRBJ2-7, with 7 bases aligning to TRBD1. The CDR3 covers 13 residues. J was trimmed by 5 bases and V by 2 bases; bases with no gene match: 4. Germline loops: CDR1 SGDLS, CDR2 YYNGEE. The complete variable domain, with remaining parts taken from reference TRBV9 and TRBJ2-7, reads DSGVTQTPKHLITATGQRVTLRCSPRSGDLSVYWYQQSLDQGLQFLIQYYNGEERAKGNILERFSAQQFPDLHSELNLSSLELGDSALYFCASSVHRGDEQYFGPGTRLTVT.